A single T cell receptor (beta chain) is shown here with its context. Its antigen is not identified. Central memory, naive, regulatory and stem cell-like memory CD4+ cells were sorted by CD45RO/CCR7/CD25/CD127/CD95/CD27. This sample was taken from a study of beta chain features in type 1 diabetes. The study, taken as a whole, reports: The naive, central memory and Treg TCRB repertoires looked more alike in patients than they did in healthy donors. Cells with high TCR expression could be over-represented by cDNA sequencing. Insertion counts at VDJ junctions were lower in type 1 diabetes patients, who also showed more deletions there.

Germline lookup yields CDR1 LGHNA and CDR2 YSLEER. The length of the CDR3 is 17 residues. Trimming pared 2 bases from V and 9 bases from J, leaving 23 bases between. Every bit of the isolated RNA underwent reverse transcription, so sequencing read expressed TCRB transcripts. Measured with immunoSEQ multiplex PCR; TCRdb has only the in-frame clones, and not every one. The sample shows 900,000 or so clones, roughly 16% of them seen only once. The source material was naive CD4+ T cells from blood. The receptor comes from a woman younger than 35 in good health. The chain carries TRBV4-3 and TRBJ2-1; weak D call: TRBD1 (6 bases). CDR3 protein: CASSQKRGSLVEAEQFF. DNA of the CDR3: TGCGCCAGCAGCCAAAAAAGGGGGAGTCTGGTGGAGGCTGAGCAGTTCTTC.